What follows are 21 T cell receptor beta chains derived from one specimen sequenced in a study of blood T cells in healthy people across ages. It was with a sample-barcoded 5' primer and a J-beta primer mix that a second PCR of about 6 to 12 cycles was run. TCRdb called the 5' RACE reads again in MiXCR, with one record for every CDR3 protein. This sample has 550,000 to 650,000 distinct CDR3 sequences; approximately 30% occur once, and the top ten carry 15% to 17%. Sequences were obtained from blood. These receptors were collected from a woman of 80 years or more in good health.

There are a few counts of this clonotype. The chain uses TRBV27 and TRBJ1-1; TRBD1 might be the D (6 bases). Germline V gives CDR1 MNHEY, CDR2 SMNVEV (reference sequence). Between the trimmed V and J ends, which lost 8 bases and 4 bases, there was a span of 14 bases. The CDR3 loop spans 13 amino acids. The CDR3 DNA follows: TGTGCCAGCTTACAGGGTCGGGGCACTGAAGCTTTCTTT. Protein sequence: CASLQGRGTEAFF.

The chain has TRBV10-3 and TRBJ2-2; weak D call: TRBD2 (7 bases). Germline assignment: CDR1 ENHRY and CDR2 SYGVKD. There are 14 residues in the CDR3. V shed 10 bases and J shed 7 bases, with 19 bases lying between them. The CDR3 coding sequence is TGTGCCAGCCGTGGCGGGGGCGGTGGCGGGGAGCTGTTTTTT. Translated, it gives CASRGGGGGGELFF.

This clonotype was recorded at least ten times. A single base separates this from a much larger clone, so it may be a read error. The chain employs TRBV10-3 and TRBJ2-7; D gene uncertain. Germline V gene lookup returns CDR1 ENHRY and CDR2 SYGVKD. This CDR3 is 14 amino acids long. This CDR3 reads CAIRESGQTYEQYF. The CDR3 nucleotides read TGTGCCATCAGGGAGTCTGGGCAGACCTACGAGCAGTACTTC.

As regards this clonotype: A much larger clone differs from this one at a single base, so this may be a read error. The chain joins TRBV7-3 to TRBJ2-3; D may be TRBD1 (5 bases). This CDR3 is built from 15 residues. The germline gives CDR1 SGHTA, CDR2 FQGTGA. CDR3 nucleotide sequence: TGTGCCAGCAGCCCCTTAGGGGAAGGCACAGATACGCTGTATTTT. This encodes CASSPLGEGTDTLYF.

This clonotype has ten or more counts. The rearrangement joins TRBV3-1 to TRBJ2-7, with D unresolved. The germline CDR1 and CDR2 sequences are LGHDT and YNNKEL (reference sequence). The ends were cut back, 5 bases at V and 4 bases at J, with 9 bases in the middle. The CDR3 has 12 residues. The CDR3 here is CASSSVPYEQYF. The CDR3 DNA follows: TGTGCCAGCAGCAGTGTGCCTTACGAGCAGTACTTC.

This rearrangement joins TRBV6-2 or TRBV6-3 to TRBJ2-3, with D uncertain. The CDR3 consists of 17 residues. V lost 0 bases, J lost 4 bases, and 17 bases lay in between. CDR1 is MNHEY, CDR2 SVGEGT, per germline. In nucleotides, the CDR3 is TGTGCCAGCAGTTACTCTGCGGCCAGCGCGTGGTCAGATACGCAGTATTTT. It yields the protein CASSYSAASAWSDTQYF.

The V gene is TRBV5-1, the J gene TRBJ2-7; TRBD2 might be the D (6 bases). Gene TRBJ2-4 matches the end of the DNA better, so the J call may be wrong. The CDR3 totals 15 residues. Germline assignment: CDR1 SGHRS and CDR2 YFSETQ. The CDR3 protein is CASSLGSSGDNIQYF. In DNA form, the CDR3 reads TGCGCCAGCAGCTTGGGTAGTAGCGGAGACAACATTCAGTACTTC.

V gene TRBV7-2 combines with J gene TRBJ2-5, with 10 bases matching TRBD2. This CDR3 comprises 17 residues. The J segment lost 3 bases and the V segment lost 5 bases, leaving 12 bases of the junction unmatched. Germline CDR1 SGHTA, CDR2 FQGNSA. This CDR3 is CASSDPSGSLFEETQYF. The CDR3 DNA sequence: TGTGCCAGCAGCGACCCTAGCGGGAGCTTATTTGAAGAGACCCAGTACTTC.

This clonotype was recorded a few times. The CDR3 region is CASSSRRQNTEAFF. The CDR3 bases are TGCGCCAGCAGCTCCCGCAGACAGAACACTGAAGCTTTCTTT. This chain joins TRBV5-1 and TRBJ1-1; unclear D gene. The CDR3 spans 14 residues. V lost 3 bases to trimming and J lost 1 base, with 10 bases between them. Germline assignment: CDR1 SGHRS and CDR2 YFSETQ.

There are a few counts of this clonotype. This clone may be a read error of a much larger clone one base away. V and J are TRBV11-2 and TRBJ2-3, with 11 bases matching TRBD2. V was clipped by 7 bases and J by 5 bases; unmatched bases: 8. There are 15 residues in the CDR3. Germline V gene lookup returns CDR1 SGHAT and CDR2 FQNNGV. The CDR3 DNA reads as TGTGCCAGCAATTATAGCGGGGGGGCCAAAGATACGCAGTATTTT. It translates to CASNYSGGAKDTQYF.

The sample holds a few counts of this clonotype. The V and J genes are TRBV19 and TRBJ2-1; the D is unclear. This CDR3 contains 14 residues. The germline gives CDR1 LNHDA, CDR2 SQIVND (reference sequence). V shed 5 bases and J shed 5 bases, with 13 bases lying between them. CDR3 nucleotides: TGTGCCAGTAGTCTCGGGTCCACTCACAATGAGCAGTTCTTC. It codes for CASSLGSTHNEQFF.

Ten or more counts support this clonotype. The rearrangement links TRBV11-2 to TRBJ2-1; 14 nucleotides agree with TRBD2. The CDR3 consists of 18 residues. V lost 5 bases, J lost 0 bases, and 6 bases stayed unmatched. The germline gives CDR1 SGHAT, CDR2 FQNNGV. CDR3 DNA sequence: TGTGCCAGCAGCCGGACTAGCGGGGGGCCAAGCTCCTACAATGAGCAGTTCTTC. Protein product: CASSRTSGGPSSYNEQFF.

The V call is TRBV20-1, the J call TRBJ2-5, with TRBD2 matching over 8 bases. J gave up 5 bases and V 8 bases, and 13 bases lay outside the gene matches. The CDR3 consists of 14 residues. Germline V gene sequence: CDR1 DFQATT, CDR2 SNEGSKA (reference sequence). CDR3 residues: CSTGLADGGETQYF. CDR3 nucleotides: TGCAGTACCGGACTAGCAGACGGGGGGGAGACCCAGTACTTC.

This clonotype was seen a few times. The chain recombines TRBV2 with TRBJ2-2, with D uncertain. The germline V and J ends were trimmed by 6 bases and 0 bases, with 11 bases remaining between them. The CDR3 totals 15 residues. Germline V gene lookup returns CDR1 SNHLY and CDR2 FYNNEI. As DNA, the CDR3 is TGTGCCAGCAGCTCCTATCACGCGAACACCGGGGAGCTGTTTTTT. Translating gives CASSSYHANTGELFF.

Of note for this clonotype: One junction end does not reproduce the germline sequence, and a read error may be involved. The genes are TRBV10-2 and TRBJ2-5, with D perhaps TRBD2 (6 bases). Germline V gene lookup returns CDR1 WSHSY and CDR2 SAAADI. The CDR3 is 13 amino acids. The CDR3, as DNA: TGCGCCGGCAGTGAATGGGGGGATCCCGAGCGGTACTTC. Protein product: CAGSEWGDPERYF.

This clonotype was counted at least ten times. The rearrangement joins TRBV6-1 to TRBJ2-5; D is unclear. Germline assignment: CDR1 MNHNS and CDR2 SASEGT. The CDR3 runs 15 residues. V was clipped by 6 bases and J by 2 bases, with 16 bases between them. Here the CDR3 DNA reads TGTGCCAGCAGGATGGAGTTTCGGCAGCAAGAGACCCAGTACTTC. Translated, it gives CASRMEFRQQETQYF.

This clonotype was seen just once. At one boundary the junction diverges from the germline segment, which might be a read error. The chain carries TRBV3-1 and TRBJ1-3; possibly TRBD1 for D (5 bases). From germline, CDR1 is LGHDT and CDR2 YNNKEL (reference sequence). This CDR3 is built from 13 residues. The CDR3 bases are TGTGCCAGCAGCCACAGGGTTGGAACCACCATATATTTT. Protein product: CASSHRVGTTIYF.

A word on this clonotype: This CDR3 is missing its conserved last phenylalanine or tryptophan, likely due to a read error. The chain couples TRBV4-2 to TRBJ2-5; 7 bases are a match to TRBD1. This CDR3 has 15 residues. V lost 4 bases, J lost 3 bases, and 8 bases stayed unmatched. Germline CDR1 reads LGHNA; CDR2 reads YNFKEQ. CDR3: CASSLLRGTEETQYS. The CDR3, as DNA: TGTGCCAGCAGCCTCCTAAGGGGGACAGAAGAGACCCAGTACAGC.

The chain uses TRBV4-1 and TRBJ2-7; 7 bases are shared with TRBD1. The junction had 4 bases not matched to a gene; V was cut back by 0 bases and J by 2 bases. Germline-derived CDR1 and CDR2 are MGHRA and YSYEKL. The CDR3 contains 15 residues. Here the CDR3 DNA reads TGCGCCAGCAGCCAAGATAGGGACAGTACCTACGAGCAGTACTTC. This encodes CASSQDRDSTYEQYF.

In its sample, this clonotype was seen a few times. The chain uses TRBV30 and TRBJ1-1; 7 bases agree with TRBD1. The CDR3 totals 14 residues. With V trimmed by 1 base and J by 0 bases, 2 bases remained unmatched. The germline V gene has CDR1 GTSNPN and CDR2 SVGIG (reference sequence). CDR3 bases: TGTGCCTGGAGTGGACAGGGCATGAACACTGAAGCTTTCTTT. Protein product: CAWSGQGMNTEAFF.

This clonotype came up many times. The V and J genes are TRBV2 and TRBJ2-6, with D possibly being TRBD2 (5 bases). The germline V and J ends were trimmed by 0 bases and 1 base, with 16 bases remaining between them. Germline V CDR1 and CDR2: SNHLY, FYNNEI. The CDR3 is 19 amino acids. The CDR3 is CASSEALLAPGSGANVLTF. In DNA form, the CDR3 reads TGTGCCAGCAGTGAAGCGCTTCTGGCCCCGGGGTCTGGGGCCAACGTCCTGACTTTC.